These T cell receptor beta chains were read from a single sample in a study of cytomegalovirus exposure and HLA in healthy donors. Generated by immunoSEQ multiplex PCR, the TCRdb table keeps only in-frame clones and is missing some. This sample has some 120,000 clones, with about 81% found just once. Specimen: PBMCs. The receptors were sampled from a woman in her 30s in good health and CMV-seronegative. The CDR3 runs from the conserved cysteine through the conserved F or W. The order of the fields is clone size, V gene, J gene, D gene, CDR3 DNA, CDR3 protein. A D gene is named only where the DNA matches it firmly. Rows give clone size only sometimes, using once, few, many, or a class for an expanded clone.

>once|TRBV2|TRBJ2-2|TRBD2
TGTGCCAGCAGTCGCGGGAGAGGCACCGGGGAGCTGTTTTTT
CASSRGRGTGELFF
>-|TRBV7-2|TRBJ1-1|-
TGTGCCAGCAGCACAACAGGGACATCCACTGAAGCTTTCTTT
CASSTTGTSTEAFF
>-|TRBV11-2|TRBJ2-3|TRBD2
TGTGCCAGCAGCTTAGGTCTAGCGGGAGTTCGCACAGATACGCAGTATTTT
CASSLGLAGVRTDTQYF
>-|TRBV6-5|TRBJ2-7|TRBD1
TGTGCCAGCAGTCAGGGACAGTATAGTTTCTACGAGCAGTACTTC
CASSQGQYSFYEQYF
>-|TRBV7-9|TRBJ2-7|TRBD2
TGTTCCAGCAGCACGCGGGGGGGAGGTCCCGAGCAGTACTTC
CSSSTRGGGPEQYF
>-|TRBV7-6|TRBJ2-7|-
TGTGCCAGCATCACTTGGGGACACCAAGCCCTCCTATCCTACGAGCAGTACTTC
CASITWGHQALLSYEQYF
>-|TRBV7-6|TRBJ1-4|-
TGTGCCAGCAGTCGTACAGGGCAAAATAATGAAAAACTGTTTTTT
CASSRTGQNNEKLFF
>-|TRBV7-9|TRBJ1-1|-
TGTGCCAGCAGCTTCTCGACAGAGAACACTGAAGCTTTCTTT
CASSFSTENTEAFF
>-|TRBV7-9|TRBJ1-2|-
TGTGCCAGCAGCCCTGACAGGAACTATGGCTACACCTTC
CASSPDRNYGYTF
>-|TRBV7-9|TRBJ1-1|-
TGTGCCAGCAGCTTAATGGGGGGAACTCCCACTGAAGCTTTCTTT
CASSLMGGTPTEAFF
>-|TRBV11-2|TRBJ1-2|-
TGTGCCAGCACCCCACCCCCGGAGGGGAAGTCGGCTAACTATGGCTACACCTTC
CASTPPPEGKSANYGYTF
>-|TRBV5-1|TRBJ2-2|TRBD2
TGCGCCAGCAGCTCCTCTAGCGCTCTCTCGGGGGGCACCGGGGAGCTGTTTTTT
CASSSSSALSGGTGELFF
>-|TRBV9|TRBJ2-5|-
TGTGCCAGCAGCGTAGACAGGGAAGAGACCCAGTACTTC
CASSVDREETQYF
>-|TRBV21-1|TRBJ1-2|-
TGTGCCAGCAGCAAAATTTCCCCCGCAGGACTCGGGGGCTACACCTTC
CASSKISPAGLGGYTF
>-|TRBV10-2|TRBJ2-5|TRBD2
TGCGCCAGCAGTGACGGGGGGATAGGGGAGACCCAGTACTTC
CASSDGGIGETQYF
>-|TRBV6-1|TRBJ1-1|-
TGTGCCAGCAGTGAAGGTGTAGACTTGAACACTGAAGCTTTCTTT
CASSEGVDLNTEAFF
>few|TRBV7-8|TRBJ1-1|TRBD1
TGTGCCAGCAGCCGTTCCCGGACAGGGCGTGACACTGAAGCTTTCTTT
CASSRSRTGRDTEAFF
>-|TRBV18|TRBJ1-1|-
TGTGCCAGCTCACCACGAGGACAGATAAACACTGAAGCTTTCTTT
CASSPRGQINTEAFF
>-|TRBV7-3|TRBJ2-3|-
TGTGCCAGCAGCTTCGGGGGAGCGGGCACAGATACGCAGTATTTT
CASSFGGAGTDTQYF
>-|TRBV19|TRBJ1-1|TRBD1
TGTGCCAGTAATCGGGACAGGTCGAACACTGAAGCTTTCTTT
CASNRDRSNTEAFF
>-|TRBV5-1|TRBJ1-1|-
TGCGCCAGCAGCTTGGGAGCGTTGGGGGCCCTGGGCACTGAAGCTTTCTTT
CASSLGALGALGTEAFF
>-|TRBV5-6|TRBJ2-5|-
TGTGCCAGCAGCCGGCTGGTCGTAACTAAAGAGACCCAGTACTTC
CASSRLVVTKETQYF
>few|TRBV29-1|TRBJ1-1|-
TGCAGCGTTTCAGACAGTGCCATGAACACTGAAGCTTTCTTT
CSVSDSAMNTEAFF
>-|TRBV13|TRBJ2-1|-
TGTGCCAGCAGCTTAGTTCTTGATTACACTAGCTCCTACAATGAGCAGTTCTTC
CASSLVLDYTSSYNEQFF
>-|TRBV29-1|TRBJ1-1|-
TGCAGCGTTGAAAAGGTTTTAAGTACTAAGGAAGCTTTCTTT
CSVEKVLSTKEAFF
>-|TRBV29-1|TRBJ2-1|TRBD2
TGCAGCGTTAGGACTAGCGGGGGGGGCCACAATGAGCAGTTCTTC
CSVRTSGGGHNEQFF
>-|TRBV4-3|TRBJ1-2|-
TGCGCCAGCAGCCCATTCAGGACTTCTAACTATGGCTACACCTTC
CASSPFRTSNYGYTF
>-|TRBV27|TRBJ2-7|TRBD2
TGTGCCAGCAGTTCCGGGACTACTTCTTCCTACGAGCAGTACTTC
CASSSGTTSSYEQYF
>-|TRBV5-6|TRBJ2-3|TRBD1
TGTGCCAGCAGCTCAGGGACAGGGGGCCTCTCCGATACGCAGTATTTT
CASSSGTGGLSDTQYF
>-|TRBV5-6|TRBJ2-7|-
TGTGCCAGCAGCCCCGGGACATATAGCTCCTACGAGCAGTACTTC
CASSPGTYSSYEQYF
>once|TRBV30|TRBJ1-1|TRBD1
TGTGCCTGGAGTTTGAGGGGGCGAATACACACTGAAGCTTTCTTT
CAWSLRGRIHTEAFF
>-|TRBV15|TRBJ1-1|TRBD1
TGTGCCACCAGACCTCGACAGGGACTGAACACTGAAGCTTTCTTT
CATRPRQGLNTEAFF
>once|TRBV9|TRBJ1-2|-
TGTGCCAGCAGCCCCGAGACAGGCGCCCTTAGCTACACCTTC
CASSPETGALSYTF
>-|TRBV7-8|TRBJ2-7|TRBD2
TGTGCCAGCAGCGCAAACAGCGGGACCTACGAGCAGTACTTC
CASSANSGTYEQYF
>-|TRBV5-1|TRBJ2-2|-
TGCGCCAGCAGCTTGGGATTTCGGGAGACCGGGGAGCTGTTTTTT
CASSLGFRETGELFF
>-|TRBV18|TRBJ2-5|TRBD2
TGTGCCAGCTCACCGCCGGGACTAGCGCAGGGGGAGACCCAGTACTTC
CASSPPGLAQGETQYF
>few|TRBV7-2|TRBJ2-7|TRBD1
TGTGCCAGCAGCTTTGACAGGGGATCCTACGAGCAGTACTTC
CASSFDRGSYEQYF
>-|TRBV19|TRBJ1-5|TRBD1
TGTGCCAGTAGTCCCCAGGGGGGTAATCAGCCCCAGCATTTT
CASSPQGGNQPQHF
>-|TRBV4-2|TRBJ2-1|-
TGTGCCAGCAGCCAAGTGCTAGCCAATGAGCAGTTCTTC
CASSQVLANEQFF
>-|TRBV6-6|TRBJ1-1|-
TGTGCCAGCAGTTACTCTCACAGGCGAACGAACACTGAAGCTTTCTTT
CASSYSHRRTNTEAFF